This TCR beta chain originates from a study of blood T cell repertoires in COVID-19. Study details: T cells, B-cell-depleted T cells, or PBMCs provided the cDNA or gDNA that served as material.

This CDR3 comprises 16 residues. Germline CDR1 SGHNT, CDR2 YYREEE (reference sequence). The V gene lost 5 bases and the J gene lost 0 bases, with 17 bases spanning the gap. Original handling: Cell counts per sample came from amplifying reference gene primers. Repertoires were generated with immunoSEQ multiplex PCR, while TCRdb's copy carries only in-frame clones and drops some. Clone size and V and J calls were adopted from that table, with D and trimming inferred from the DNA. Of about 100,000 clones in the sample, roughly 84% were seen once. What was sequenced was peripheral blood. The clonotype comes from a human donor in a cohort sampled during active COVID-19. V and J are TRBV5-4 and TRBJ1-1, with D possibly being TRBD1 (6 bases). In DNA form, the CDR3 reads TGTGCCAGCAGTTTTAGGAGGGGGGGTATGAACACTGAAGCTTTCTTT. This codes for CASSFRRGGMNTEAFF.